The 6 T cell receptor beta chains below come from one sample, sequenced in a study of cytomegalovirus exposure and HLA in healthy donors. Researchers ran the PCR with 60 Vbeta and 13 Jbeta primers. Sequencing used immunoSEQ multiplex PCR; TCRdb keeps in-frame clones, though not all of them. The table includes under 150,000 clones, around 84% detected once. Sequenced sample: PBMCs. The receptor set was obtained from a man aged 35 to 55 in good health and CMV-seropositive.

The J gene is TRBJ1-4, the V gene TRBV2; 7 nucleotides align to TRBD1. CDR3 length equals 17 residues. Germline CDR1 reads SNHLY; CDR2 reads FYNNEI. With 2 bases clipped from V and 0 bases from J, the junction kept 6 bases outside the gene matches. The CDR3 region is CASSESQGQTTNEKLFF. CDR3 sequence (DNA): TGTGCCAGCAGTGAATCCCAGGGACAGACAACTAATGAAAAACTGTTTTTT.

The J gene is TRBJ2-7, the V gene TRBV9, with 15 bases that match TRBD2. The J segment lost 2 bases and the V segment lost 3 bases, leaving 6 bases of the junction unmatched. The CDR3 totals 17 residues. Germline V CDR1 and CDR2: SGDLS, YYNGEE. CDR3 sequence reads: CASSEGLAGGTAYEQYF. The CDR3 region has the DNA TGTGCCAGCAGCGAGGGACTAGCGGGAGGAACGGCCTACGAGCAGTACTTC.

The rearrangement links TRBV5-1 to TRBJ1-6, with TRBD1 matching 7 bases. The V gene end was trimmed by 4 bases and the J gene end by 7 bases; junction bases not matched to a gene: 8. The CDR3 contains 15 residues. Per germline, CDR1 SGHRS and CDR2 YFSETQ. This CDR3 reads CASSPGQIQNSPLHF. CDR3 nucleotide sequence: TGCGCCAGCAGCCCGGGACAGATACAAAATTCACCCCTCCACTTT.

The CDR3 region is CASSDGDIGGYTF. The CDR3 region has the DNA TGTGCCAGCAGTGACGGGGACATCGGGGGCTACACCTTC. The chain is built from TRBV6-4 and TRBJ1-2; tentative D call: TRBD1 (6 bases). V lost 2 bases and J 8 bases, leaving 12 bases between the germline ends. CDR1 and CDR2 (germline): MRHNA, SNTAGT. CDR3 length equals 13 residues.

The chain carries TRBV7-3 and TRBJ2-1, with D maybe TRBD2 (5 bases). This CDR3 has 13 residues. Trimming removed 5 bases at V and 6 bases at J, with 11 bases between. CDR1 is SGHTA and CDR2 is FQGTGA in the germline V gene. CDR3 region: CASSPPGSNEQFF. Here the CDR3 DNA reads TGTGCCAGCAGCCCCCCGGGGAGCAATGAGCAGTTCTTC.

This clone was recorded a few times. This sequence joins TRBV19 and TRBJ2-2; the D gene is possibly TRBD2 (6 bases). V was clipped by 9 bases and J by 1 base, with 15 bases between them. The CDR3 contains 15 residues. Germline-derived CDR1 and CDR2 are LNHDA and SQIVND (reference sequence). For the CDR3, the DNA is TGTGCCAGCTTTAGGGGCGGGGTGAACACCGGGGAGCTGTTTTTT. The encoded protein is CASFRGGVNTGELFF.